This T cell receptor (beta chain) is drawn from a study of blood T cells in healthy people across ages. Study-wide context: About one barcoded beta molecule per two T cells was captured by template switching.

Ten or more counts support this clonotype. The target antigen is unknown. Caucasian individuals from Russia who were healthy and aged roughly 6 to 95 acted as donors. Then a second PCR, running roughly 7 to 11 cycles, was carried out with a sample-barcoded 5' primer and a J-beta primer mix. Each cDNA molecule received a tag from a template-switch adaptor that had 12 random nucleotides. TCRdb reprocessed the 5' RACE reads with MiXCR, giving one entry per CDR3 protein. This sample has about 1.6 million distinct CDR3 sequences, with roughly 32% found just once. Study-level findings and limits: The study found more naive CD4+ cells and higher diversity in long-lived than aged donors.

Germline CDR1 reads DFQATT; CDR2 reads SNEGSKA (reference sequence). The V end was cut by 3 bases, the J end by 3 bases, with 11 bases between. The CDR3 covers 13 residues. Sequencing was carried out using blood. This TCR derives from a woman in her twenties or thirties in good health. The chain couples TRBV20-1 to TRBJ2-5; D perhaps matches TRBD2 (6 bases). The CDR3 loop reads CSASGTGKETQYF. CDR3 nucleotide sequence: TGCAGTGCTAGTGGGACTGGGAAAGAGACCCAGTACTTC.